This T cell receptor (beta chain) was identified in a study of spatial heterogeneity in lung cancer. On the study more broadly: Detection consistently captured more beta-chain sequences than alpha-chain sequences.

Documented time point: sample taken at primary tumor resection. No cell sorting; template was whole RNA from tumor, lung tissue or PBMC. On this clonotype itself: Since it is a stray read in a library aimed at alpha chains, this beta chain has a size that is not meaningful.

The CDR3 loop spans 20 amino acids. V shed 4 bases and J 0 bases; nucleotides not matched to a gene: 18. CDR1 SGHNT and CDR2 YYREEE come from the germline V gene (reference sequence). All TCR cDNA molecules were individually tagged with a unique molecular identifier. TCRdb processed the 5' RACE reads anew with MiXCR; each CDR3 protein has one entry. The sample consists of approximately 2,000 distinct CDR3 sequences, approximately 8% of them appearing once. Source: normal lung tissue next to the tumor, taken at surgery. The receptor's source is a male donor with early-stage non-small cell lung cancer. V and J are TRBV5-4 and TRBJ2-3; 9 nucleotides match TRBD2. CDR3 residues: CASSPLLAGSGGPSTDTQYF. The CDR3 DNA follows: TGTGCCAGCAGCCCGCTCCTAGCGGGAAGCGGGGGTCCTAGCACAGATACGCAGTATTTT. Drawing the rest from reference TRBV5-4 and TRBJ2-3, the complete variable domain is ETGVTQSPTHLIKTRGQQVTLRCSSQSGHNTVSWYQQALGQGPQFIFQYYREEENGRGNFPPRFSGLQFPNYSSELNVNALELDDSALYLCASSPLLAGSGGPSTDTQYFGPGTRLTVL.